This TCR beta chain was recovered during a study of T cells in Graves' hyperthyroidism and ophthalmopathy. About this clonotype itself: Its antigen remains unknown.

Amplified TCR beta CDR3 regions came from RNA transcripts. Initially, a first-round RT-PCR of the TCR CDR3 employed the HTBI primer set. TCRdb redid the calling of the multiplex PCR reads with MiXCR, one entry per CDR3 protein. The sample has 600,000 to 900,000 distinct CDR3 sequences, around 15% seen once. The CDR3 runs to 15 residues. CDR1 is MNHEY and CDR2 is SMNVEV in the germline V gene (reference sequence). Deletions cut 1 base from V and 3 bases from J, with 10 bases between. Stable hyperthyroidism: no ophthalmopathy progression over 18 months of follow-up. Study results and limitations: Patients with ophthalmopathy were separated from those with stable hyperthyroidism by a 13 V-J model.

This sequence joins TRBV27 and TRBJ2-1, with unresolved D. The sequenced material came from blood. This clonotype was obtained from a young man with Graves' hyperthyroidism. The CDR3 is CASSLLSVNYNEQFF. Written as DNA, the CDR3 is TGTGCCAGCAGTTTATTGTCAGTGAACTACAATGAGCAGTTCTTC.